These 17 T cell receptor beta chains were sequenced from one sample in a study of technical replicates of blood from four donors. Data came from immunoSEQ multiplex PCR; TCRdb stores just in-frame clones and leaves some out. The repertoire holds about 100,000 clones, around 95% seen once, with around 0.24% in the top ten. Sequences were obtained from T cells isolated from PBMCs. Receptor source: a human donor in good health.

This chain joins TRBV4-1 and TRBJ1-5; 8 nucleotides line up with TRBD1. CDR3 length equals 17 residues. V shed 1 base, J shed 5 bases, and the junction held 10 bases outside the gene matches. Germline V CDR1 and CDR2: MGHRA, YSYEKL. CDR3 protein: CASSQAAGTGVDQPQHF. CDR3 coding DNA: TGCGCCAGCAGCCAAGCAGCCGGGACAGGTGTGGATCAGCCCCAGCATTTT.

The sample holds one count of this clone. For the CDR3, the DNA is TGTGCCAGCAGCGGGTACGGGACAGATACGCAGTATTTT. It specifies CASSGYGTDTQYF. The chain recombines TRBV11-3 with TRBJ2-3; the D is unclear. Germline loops: CDR1 SGHNT, CDR2 YENEEA. V dropped 5 bases and J dropped 3 bases, with 9 bases sitting between them. This CDR3 contains 13 residues.

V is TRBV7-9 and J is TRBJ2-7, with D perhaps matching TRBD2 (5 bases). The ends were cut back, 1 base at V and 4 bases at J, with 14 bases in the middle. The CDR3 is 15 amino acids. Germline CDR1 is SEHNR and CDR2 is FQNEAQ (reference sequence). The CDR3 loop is CASSLVGVMEYEQYF. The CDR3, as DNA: TGTGCCAGCAGCTTAGTCGGGGTTATGGAATACGAGCAGTACTTC. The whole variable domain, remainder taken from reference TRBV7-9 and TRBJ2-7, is DTGVSQNPRHKITKRGQNVTFRCDPISEHNRLYWYRQTLGQGPEFLTYFQNEAQLEKSRLLSDRFSAERPKGSFSTLEIQRTEQGDSAMYLCASSLVGVMEYEQYFGPGTRLTVT.

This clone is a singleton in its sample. The CDR3 DNA is TGTGCCAGCAGCTCTGGACTAGCGGGAGAGGTCTCCTACAATGAGCAGTTCTTC. It yields the protein CASSSGLAGEVSYNEQFF. The V gene is TRBV7-6, the J gene TRBJ2-1, with 13 bases lining up with TRBD2. Germline V lookup: CDR1 SGHVS, CDR2 FNYEAQ. Trimming took 4 bases from V and 0 from J; bases not matched to a gene: 6. The CDR3 spans 18 residues. The full variable domain, completed using reference TRBV7-6 and TRBJ2-1, is GAGVSQSPRYKVTKRGQDVALRCDPISGHVSLYWYRQALGQGPEFLTYFNYEAQQDKSGLPNDRFSAERPEGSISTLTIQRTEQRDSAMYRCASSSGLAGEVSYNEQFFGPGTRLTVL.

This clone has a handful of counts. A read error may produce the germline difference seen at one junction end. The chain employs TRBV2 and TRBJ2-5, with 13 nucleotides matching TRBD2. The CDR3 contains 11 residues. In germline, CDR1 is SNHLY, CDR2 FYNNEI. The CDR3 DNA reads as TGTGCCAGCGGAGAACTAGCGGGAGGGAACTTC. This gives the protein CASGELAGGNF.

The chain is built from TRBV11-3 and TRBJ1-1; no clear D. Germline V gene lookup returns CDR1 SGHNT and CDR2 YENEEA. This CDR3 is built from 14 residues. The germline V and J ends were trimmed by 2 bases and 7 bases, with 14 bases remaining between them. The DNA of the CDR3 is TGTGCCAGCAGCTTATACAGTTCCCCTAATGAAGCTTTCTTT. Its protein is CASSLYSSPNEAFF. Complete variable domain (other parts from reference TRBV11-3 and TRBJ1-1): EAGVVQSPRYKIIEKKQPVAFWCNPISGHNTLYWYLQNLGQGPELLIRYENEEAVDDSQLPKDRFSAERLKGVDSTLKIQPAELGDSAVYLCASSLYSSPNEAFFGQGTRLTVV.

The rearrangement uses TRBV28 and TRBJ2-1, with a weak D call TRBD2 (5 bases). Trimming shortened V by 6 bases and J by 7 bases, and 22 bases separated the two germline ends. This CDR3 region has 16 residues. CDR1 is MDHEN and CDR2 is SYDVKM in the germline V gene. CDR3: CASSSPGGPYYNEQFF. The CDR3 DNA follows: TGTGCCAGCAGCTCTCCCGGCGGGCCTTACTATAATGAGCAGTTCTTC.

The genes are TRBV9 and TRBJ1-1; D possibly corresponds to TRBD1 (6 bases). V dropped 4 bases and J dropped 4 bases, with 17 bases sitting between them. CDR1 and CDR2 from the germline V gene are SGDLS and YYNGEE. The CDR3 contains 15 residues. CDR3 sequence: CASSLTRGKGTEAFF. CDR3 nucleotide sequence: TGTGCCAGCAGCCTAACGAGGGGGAAGGGCACTGAAGCTTTCTTT.

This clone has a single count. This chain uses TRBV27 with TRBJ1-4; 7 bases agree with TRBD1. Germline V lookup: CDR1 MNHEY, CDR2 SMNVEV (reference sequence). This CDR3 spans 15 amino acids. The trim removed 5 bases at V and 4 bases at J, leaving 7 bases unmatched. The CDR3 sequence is CASSLRDRFNEKLFF. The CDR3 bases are TGTGCCAGCAGTCTCCGGGACAGATTTAATGAAAAACTGTTTTTT.

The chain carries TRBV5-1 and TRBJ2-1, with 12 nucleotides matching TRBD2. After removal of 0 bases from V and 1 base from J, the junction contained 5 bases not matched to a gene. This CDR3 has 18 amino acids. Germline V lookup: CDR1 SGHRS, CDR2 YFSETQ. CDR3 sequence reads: CASSLAASGRDSYNEQFF. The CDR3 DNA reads TGCGCCAGCAGCTTGGCCGCTAGCGGGAGGGATTCCTACAATGAGCAGTTCTTC.

The CDR3 loop is CASSTRTGGAGGDQPQHF. Here the CDR3 DNA reads TGTGCCAGCAGCACCCGGACAGGGGGCGCGGGAGGGGATCAGCCCCAGCATTTT. The chain combines TRBV21-1 with TRBJ1-5. TRBV21-1 is flagged as a pseudogene. This CDR3 has 18 residues.

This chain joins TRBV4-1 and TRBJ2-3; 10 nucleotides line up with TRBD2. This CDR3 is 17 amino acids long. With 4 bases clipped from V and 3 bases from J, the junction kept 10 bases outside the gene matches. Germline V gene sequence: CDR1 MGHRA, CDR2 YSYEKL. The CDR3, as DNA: TGCGCCAGCAGCCTGAGTGGAGCGGGAGGGCCGACAGATACGCAGTATTTT. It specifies CASSLSGAGGPTDTQYF.

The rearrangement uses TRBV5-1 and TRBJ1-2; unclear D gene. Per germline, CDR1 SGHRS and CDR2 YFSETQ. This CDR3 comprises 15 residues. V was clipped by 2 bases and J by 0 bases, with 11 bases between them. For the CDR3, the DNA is TGCGCCAGCAGCTTACAACCGGGATCTAACTATGGCTACACCTTC. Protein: CASSLQPGSNYGYTF.

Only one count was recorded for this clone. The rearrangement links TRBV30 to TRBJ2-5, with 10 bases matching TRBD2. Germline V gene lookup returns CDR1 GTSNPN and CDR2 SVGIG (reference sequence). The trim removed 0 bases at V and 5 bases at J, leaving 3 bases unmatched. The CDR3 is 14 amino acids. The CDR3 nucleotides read TGTGCCTGGAGTGTACTAGCGGGGTTCGAGACCCAGTACTTC. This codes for CAWSVLAGFETQYF.

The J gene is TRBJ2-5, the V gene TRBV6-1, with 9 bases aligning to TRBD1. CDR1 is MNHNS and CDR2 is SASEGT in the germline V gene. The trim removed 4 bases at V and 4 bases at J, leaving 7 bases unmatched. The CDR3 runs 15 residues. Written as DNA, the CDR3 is TGTGCCAGCAGTGTGGGGTTGACAGGGGGAGAGACCCAGTACTTC. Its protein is CASSVGLTGGETQYF.

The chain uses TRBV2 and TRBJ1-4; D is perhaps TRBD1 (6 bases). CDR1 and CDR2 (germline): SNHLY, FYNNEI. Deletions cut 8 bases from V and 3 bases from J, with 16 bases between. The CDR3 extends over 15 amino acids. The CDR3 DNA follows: TGTGCCAGCGATAAACAGGGTGCGCCTAATGAAAAACTGTTTTTT. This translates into CASDKQGAPNEKLFF.

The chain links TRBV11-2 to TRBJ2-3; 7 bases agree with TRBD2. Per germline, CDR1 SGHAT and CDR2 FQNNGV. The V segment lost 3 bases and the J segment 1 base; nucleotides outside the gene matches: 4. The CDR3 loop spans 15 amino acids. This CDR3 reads CASSLLGGGTDTQYF. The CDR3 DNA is TGTGCCAGCAGCTTGTTGGGGGGGGGCACAGATACGCAGTATTTT. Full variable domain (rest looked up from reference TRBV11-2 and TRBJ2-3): EAGVAQSPRYKIIEKRQSVAFWCNPISGHATLYWYQQILGQGPKLLIQFQNNGVVDDSQLPKDRFSAERLKGVDSTLKIQPAKLEDSAVYLCASSLLGGGTDTQYFGPGTRLTVL.